This T cell receptor beta chain was recovered during a study of cytomegalovirus exposure and HLA in healthy donors. Study-level findings and limits: Later examination showed HLA-associated TCR beta chains had greater clonal expansion than equally common others. The presence/absence work took it that sequencing depth was about the same across donors.

The PCR ran on 60 Vbeta and 13 Jbeta primers. TCRdb's copy holds only in-frame clones and misses some; the assay was immunoSEQ multiplex PCR. Of some 190,000 clones listed, about 82% are singletons. In the case of this clone: No antigen is known for it.

This CDR3 has 15 residues. The V gene's germline CDR1 is MNHEY and CDR2 SMNVEV (reference sequence). J was trimmed by 7 bases and V by 4 bases; bases with no gene match: 8. What was sequenced was PBMCs. The sequence came from a woman in her 30s in good health and CMV-seronegative. The gene calls are TRBV27 and TRBJ2-1; 9 bases map to TRBD1. The CDR3 nucleotides read TGTGCCAGCAGTTCAAACAGGGGGCGCGGTAATGAGCAGTTCTTC. It specifies CASSSNRGRGNEQFF.